This record looks at one T cell receptor beta chain sequence and its context. Its cognate antigen is unknown. The CDR3 extends over 15 amino acids. With V trimmed by 0 bases and J by 7 bases, 8 bases remained unmatched. CDR1 and CDR2 (germline): LGHNA, YSLEER. The sample comes from a study of response to subunit inactivated influenza vaccine. General observations from the study: Researchers suggested that each seasonal influenza vaccination recruits few new T cells.

TCRdb redid the calling of the RT-PCR reads with MiXCR, one entry per CDR3 protein. The sample has hundreds of thousands of distinct CDR3 sequences; about 15% are singletons. J is TRBJ1-2 and V is TRBV4-3, with 7 bases that match TRBD1. Specimen: PBMCs from blood, collected 14 days before vaccination. This TCR was recovered from a man in his forties or fifties who received an inactivated influenza vaccine. The CDR3 DNA sequence: TGCGCCAGCAGCCAAGATTTTTACAGGGGATCTGGCTACACCTTC. Protein: CASSQDFYRGSGYTF.